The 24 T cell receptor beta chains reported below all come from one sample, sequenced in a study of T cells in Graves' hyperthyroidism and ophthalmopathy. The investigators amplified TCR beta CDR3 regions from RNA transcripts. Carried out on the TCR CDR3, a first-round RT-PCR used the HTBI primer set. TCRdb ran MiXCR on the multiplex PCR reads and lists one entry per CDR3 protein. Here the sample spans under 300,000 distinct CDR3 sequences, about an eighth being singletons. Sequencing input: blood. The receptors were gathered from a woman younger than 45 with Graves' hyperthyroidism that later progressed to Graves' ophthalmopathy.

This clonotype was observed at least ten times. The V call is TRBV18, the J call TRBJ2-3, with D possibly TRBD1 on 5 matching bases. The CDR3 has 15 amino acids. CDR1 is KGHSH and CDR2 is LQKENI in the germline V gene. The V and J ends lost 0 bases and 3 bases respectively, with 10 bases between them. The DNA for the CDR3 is TGTGCCAGCTCACCACCGTCCAGGGCTACAGATACGCAGTATTTT. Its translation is CASSPPSRATDTQYF. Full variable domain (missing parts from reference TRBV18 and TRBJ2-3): NAGVMQNPRHLVRRRGQEARLRCSPMKGHSHVYWYRQLPEEGLKFMVYLQKENIIDESGMPKERFSAEFPKEGPSILRIQQVVRGDSAAYFCASSPPSRATDTQYFGPGTRLTVL.

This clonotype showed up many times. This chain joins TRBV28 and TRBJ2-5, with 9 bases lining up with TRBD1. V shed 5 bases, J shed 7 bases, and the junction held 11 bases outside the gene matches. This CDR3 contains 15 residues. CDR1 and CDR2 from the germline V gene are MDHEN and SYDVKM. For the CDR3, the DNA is TGTGCCAGCAGTCAAACATGGGGGGGACAGGGGACCCAGTACTTC. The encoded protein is CASSQTWGGQGTQYF.

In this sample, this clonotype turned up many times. CDR3: CSVKGAAGETQYF. DNA of the CDR3: TGCAGTGTGAAGGGGGCCGCGGGAGAGACCCAGTACTTC. This rearrangement joins TRBV20-1 to TRBJ2-5; 7 bases agree with TRBD1. CDR3 length: 13 amino acids. With V trimmed by 7 bases and J by 4 bases, 9 bases remained unmatched. In germline, CDR1 is DFQATT, CDR2 SNEGSKA (reference sequence).

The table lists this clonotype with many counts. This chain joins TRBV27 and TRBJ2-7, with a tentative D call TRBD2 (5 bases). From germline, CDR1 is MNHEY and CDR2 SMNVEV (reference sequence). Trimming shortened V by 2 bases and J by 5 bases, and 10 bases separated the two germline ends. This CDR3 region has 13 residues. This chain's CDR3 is CASSLEGVHEQYF. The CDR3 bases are TGTGCCAGCAGTTTAGAGGGCGTCCACGAGCAGTACTTC.

The CDR3 loop reads CASSRDVTDTQYF. The CDR3, as DNA: TGTGCCAGCAGCAGAGACGTCACAGATACGCAGTATTTT. The chain joins TRBV9 to TRBJ2-3; D is uncertain. Germline values: CDR1 SGDLS, CDR2 YYNGEE. Trimming cost V 4 bases and J 2 bases, with 8 bases left between them. The CDR3 covers 13 residues.

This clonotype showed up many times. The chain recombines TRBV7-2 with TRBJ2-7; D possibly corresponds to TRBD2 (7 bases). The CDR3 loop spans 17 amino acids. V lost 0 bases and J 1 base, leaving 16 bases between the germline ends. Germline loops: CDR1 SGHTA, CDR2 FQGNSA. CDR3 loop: CASSLAPVGGGSYEQYF. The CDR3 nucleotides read TGTGCCAGCAGCTTAGCTCCTGTGGGAGGGGGATCCTACGAGCAGTACTTC.

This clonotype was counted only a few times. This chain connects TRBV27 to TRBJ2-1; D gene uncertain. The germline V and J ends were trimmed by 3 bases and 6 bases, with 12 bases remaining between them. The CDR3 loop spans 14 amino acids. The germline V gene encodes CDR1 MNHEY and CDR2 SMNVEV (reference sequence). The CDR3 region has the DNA TGTGCCAGCAGTTTGAGTGGGGATTTCAATGAGCAGTTCTTC. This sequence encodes CASSLSGDFNEQFF.

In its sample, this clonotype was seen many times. The CDR3 sequence is CASSPPGRGEQYF. DNA for the CDR3: TGTGCCAGCAGTCCGCCCGGGAGGGGCGAGCAGTACTTC. This chain uses TRBV27 with TRBJ2-7; 8 nucleotides align to TRBD2. CDR3 length equals 13 residues. V was clipped by 5 bases and J by 6 bases; unmatched bases: 6. Germline-derived CDR1 and CDR2 are MNHEY and SMNVEV (reference sequence).

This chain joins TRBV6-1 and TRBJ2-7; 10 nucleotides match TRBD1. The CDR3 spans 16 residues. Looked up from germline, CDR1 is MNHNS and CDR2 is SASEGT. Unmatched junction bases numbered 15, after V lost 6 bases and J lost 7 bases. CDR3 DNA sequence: TGTGCCAGCAGGCTGGCCCGGGACAGGGGAGGAGGAGAGCAGTACTTC. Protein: CASRLARDRGGGEQYF.

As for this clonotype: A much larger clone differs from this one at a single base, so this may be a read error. CDR3 coding DNA: TGCGCCAGCAGCCAAGATCGGACCTCAAGGAACAGTGAAGCTTTCTTT. It translates to CASSQDRTSRNSEAFF. This chain connects TRBV7-9 to TRBJ1-1; no definite D call. This CDR3 is built from 16 residues. CDR1 and CDR2 (germline): SEHNR, FQNEAQ (reference sequence).

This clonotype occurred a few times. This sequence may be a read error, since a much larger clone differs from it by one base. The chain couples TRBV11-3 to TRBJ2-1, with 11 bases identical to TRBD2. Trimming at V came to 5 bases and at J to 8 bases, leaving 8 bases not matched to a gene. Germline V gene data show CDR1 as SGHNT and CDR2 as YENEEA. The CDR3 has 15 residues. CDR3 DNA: TGTGCCAGCAGCGGCACTAGCGGGGGAGTCGATGAGCAGTTCTTC. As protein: CASSGTSGGVDEQFF.

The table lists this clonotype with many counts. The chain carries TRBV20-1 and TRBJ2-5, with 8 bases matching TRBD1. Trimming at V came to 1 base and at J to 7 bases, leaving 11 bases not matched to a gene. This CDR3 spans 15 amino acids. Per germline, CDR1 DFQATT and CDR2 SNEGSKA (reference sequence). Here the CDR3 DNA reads TGCAGTGCTAGAGCGAGAGGACAGGGTTCAGGGACCCAGTACTTC. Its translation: CSARARGQGSGTQYF.

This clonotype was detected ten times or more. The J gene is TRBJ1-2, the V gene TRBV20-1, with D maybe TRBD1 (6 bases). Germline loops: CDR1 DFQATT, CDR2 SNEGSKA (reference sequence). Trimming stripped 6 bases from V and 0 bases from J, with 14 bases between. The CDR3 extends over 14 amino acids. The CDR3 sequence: CSATARTANYGYTF. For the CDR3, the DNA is TGCAGTGCCACCGCCCGGACAGCTAACTATGGCTACACCTTC.

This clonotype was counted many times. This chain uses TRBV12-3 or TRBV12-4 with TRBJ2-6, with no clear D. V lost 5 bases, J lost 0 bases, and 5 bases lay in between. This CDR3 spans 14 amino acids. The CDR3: CASSPSSGANVLTF. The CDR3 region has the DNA TGTGCCAGCAGTCCCAGCTCTGGGGCCAACGTCCTGACTTTC.

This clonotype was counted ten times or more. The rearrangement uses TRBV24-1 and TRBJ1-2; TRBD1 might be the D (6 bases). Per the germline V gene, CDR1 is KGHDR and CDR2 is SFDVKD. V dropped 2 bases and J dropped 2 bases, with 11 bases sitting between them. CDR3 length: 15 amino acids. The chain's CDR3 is CATSDSGAGNYGYTF. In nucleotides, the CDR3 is TGTGCCACCAGTGATTCAGGGGCAGGGAACTATGGCTACACCTTC.

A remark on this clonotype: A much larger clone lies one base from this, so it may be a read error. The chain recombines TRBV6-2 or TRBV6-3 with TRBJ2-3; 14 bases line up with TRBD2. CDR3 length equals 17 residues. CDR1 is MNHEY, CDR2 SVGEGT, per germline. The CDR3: CASRDGTSGGSRDTQYF. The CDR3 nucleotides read TGTGCCAGCAGAGATGGGACTAGCGGGGGAAGCAGAGATACGCAGTATTTT.

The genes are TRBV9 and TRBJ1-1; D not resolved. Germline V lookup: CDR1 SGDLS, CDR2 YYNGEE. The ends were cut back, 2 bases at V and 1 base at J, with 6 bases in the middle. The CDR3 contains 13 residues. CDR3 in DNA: TGTGCCAGCAGCGTGAACAGGAACACTGAAGCTTTCTTT. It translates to CASSVNRNTEAFF.

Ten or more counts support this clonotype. The CDR3 sequence: CSFGDLDAEAFF. The CDR3 bases are TGCAGCTTCGGCGACCTGGACGCTGAAGCTTTCTTT. This chain uses TRBV29-1 with TRBJ1-1; D unclear. The V end lost 8 bases, the J end lost 6 bases, and 16 bases lay between the germline ends. The germline gives CDR1 SQVTM, CDR2 ANQGSEA. CDR3 length: 12 amino acids.

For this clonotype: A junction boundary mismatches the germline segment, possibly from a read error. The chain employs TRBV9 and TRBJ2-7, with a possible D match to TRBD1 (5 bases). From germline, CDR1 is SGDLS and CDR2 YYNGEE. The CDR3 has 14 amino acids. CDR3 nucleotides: TGTGCCAGCAGCGTAGAGGGGTTCTCCTACGGGCAGTACTTC. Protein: CASSVEGFSYGQYF.

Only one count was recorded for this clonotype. The CDR3 nucleotides read TGTGCCAGCAGTTTTATGGTCTCTGGGGCCAACGTCCTGACTTTC. Residues: CASSFMVSGANVLTF. This chain uses TRBV7-9 with TRBJ2-6; D unresolved. Trimming took 6 bases from V and 0 from J, leaving 9 bases between them. Germline V lookup: CDR1 SEHNR, CDR2 FQNEAQ (reference sequence). The CDR3 contains 15 residues.

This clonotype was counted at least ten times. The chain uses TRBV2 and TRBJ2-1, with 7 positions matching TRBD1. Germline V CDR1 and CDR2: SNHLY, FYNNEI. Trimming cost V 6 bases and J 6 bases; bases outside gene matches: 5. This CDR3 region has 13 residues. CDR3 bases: TGTGCCAGCAGGACGACAGGGAGCAATGAGCAGTTCTTC. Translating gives CASRTTGSNEQFF.

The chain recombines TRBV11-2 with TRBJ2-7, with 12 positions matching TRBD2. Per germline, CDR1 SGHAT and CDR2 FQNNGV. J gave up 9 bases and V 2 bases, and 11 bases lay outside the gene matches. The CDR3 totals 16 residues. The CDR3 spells CASSLIRLAGVDGQYF. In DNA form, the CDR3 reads TGTGCCAGCAGCTTAATACGACTAGCGGGGGTTGACGGGCAGTACTTC.

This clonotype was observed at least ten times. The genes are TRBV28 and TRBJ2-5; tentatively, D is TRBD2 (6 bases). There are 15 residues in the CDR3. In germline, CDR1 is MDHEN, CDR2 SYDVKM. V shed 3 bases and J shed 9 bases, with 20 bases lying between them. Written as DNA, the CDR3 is TGTGCCAGCAGTTTGTCCGGGGCGGGACGCGCCGCCCAGTACTTC. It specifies CASSLSGAGRAAQYF. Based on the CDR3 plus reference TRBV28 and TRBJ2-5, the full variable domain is DVKVTQSSRYLVKRTGEKVFLECVQDMDHENMFWYRQDPGLGLRLIYFSYDVKMKEKGDIPEGYSVSREKKERFSLILESASTNQTSMYLCASSLSGAGRAAQYFGPGTRLLVL.

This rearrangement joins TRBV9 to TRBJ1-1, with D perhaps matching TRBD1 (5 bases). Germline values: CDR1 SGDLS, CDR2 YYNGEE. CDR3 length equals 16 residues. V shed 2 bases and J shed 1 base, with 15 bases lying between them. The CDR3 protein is CASSVEWDGRNTEAFF. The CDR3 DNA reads TGTGCCAGCAGCGTGGAGTGGGACGGGCGGAACACTGAAGCTTTCTTT. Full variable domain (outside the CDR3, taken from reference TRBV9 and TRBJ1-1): DSGVTQTPKHLITATGQRVTLRCSPRSGDLSVYWYQQSLDQGLQFLIQYYNGEERAKGNILERFSAQQFPDLHSELNLSSLELGDSALYFCASSVEWDGRNTEAFFGQGTRLTVV.